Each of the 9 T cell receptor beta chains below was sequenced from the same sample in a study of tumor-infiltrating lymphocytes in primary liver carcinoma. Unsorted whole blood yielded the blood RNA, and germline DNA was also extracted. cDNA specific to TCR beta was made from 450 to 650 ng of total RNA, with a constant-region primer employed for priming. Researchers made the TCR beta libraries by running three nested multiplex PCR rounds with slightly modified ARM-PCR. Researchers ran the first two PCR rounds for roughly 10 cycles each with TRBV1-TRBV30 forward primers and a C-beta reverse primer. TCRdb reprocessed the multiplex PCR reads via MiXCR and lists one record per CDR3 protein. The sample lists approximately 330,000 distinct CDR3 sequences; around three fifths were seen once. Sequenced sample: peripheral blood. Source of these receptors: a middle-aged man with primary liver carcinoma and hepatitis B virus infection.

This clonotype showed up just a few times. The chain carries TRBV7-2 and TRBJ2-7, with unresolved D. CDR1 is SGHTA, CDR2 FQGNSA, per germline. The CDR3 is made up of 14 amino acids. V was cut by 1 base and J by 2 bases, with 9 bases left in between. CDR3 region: CASSLGPGPYEQYF. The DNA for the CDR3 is TGTGCCAGCAGCTTAGGTCCGGGTCCCTACGAGCAGTACTTC.

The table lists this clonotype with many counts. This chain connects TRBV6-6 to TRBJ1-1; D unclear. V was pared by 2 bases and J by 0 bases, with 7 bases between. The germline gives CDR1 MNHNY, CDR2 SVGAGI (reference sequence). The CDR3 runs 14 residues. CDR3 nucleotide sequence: TGTGCCAGCAGTTACAACCGCGTGAACACTGAAGCTTTCTTT. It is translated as CASSYNRVNTEAFF.

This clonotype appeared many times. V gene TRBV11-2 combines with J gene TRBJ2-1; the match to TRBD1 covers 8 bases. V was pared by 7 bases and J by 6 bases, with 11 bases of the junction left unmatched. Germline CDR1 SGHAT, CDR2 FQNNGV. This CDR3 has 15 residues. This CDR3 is CASNTAGQVVNEQFF. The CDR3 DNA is TGTGCCAGCAATACCGCGGGACAGGTCGTCAATGAGCAGTTCTTC.

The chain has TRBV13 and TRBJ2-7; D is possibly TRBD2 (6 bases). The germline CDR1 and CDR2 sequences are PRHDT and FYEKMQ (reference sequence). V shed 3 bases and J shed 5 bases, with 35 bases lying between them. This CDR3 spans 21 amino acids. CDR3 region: CASSFGRLPTSGGTTYDEQYF. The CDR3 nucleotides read TGTGCCAGCAGCTTTGGACGGCTCCCGACAAGTGGGGGGACGACCTACGACGAGCAGTACTTC.

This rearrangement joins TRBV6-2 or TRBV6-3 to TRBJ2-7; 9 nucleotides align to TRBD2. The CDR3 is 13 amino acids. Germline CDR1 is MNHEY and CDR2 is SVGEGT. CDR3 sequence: CVNRNSGSGEQYF. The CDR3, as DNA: TGTGTCAACAGAAATAGCGGGAGCGGCGAGCAGTACTTC.

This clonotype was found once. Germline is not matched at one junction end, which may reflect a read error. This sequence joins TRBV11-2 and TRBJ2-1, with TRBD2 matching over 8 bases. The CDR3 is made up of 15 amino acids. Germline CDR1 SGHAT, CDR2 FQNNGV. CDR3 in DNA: TGTGCCAGCAGCCCTCTAGCGGGTGTCCACAATGAGCACTTCTTC. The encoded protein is CASSPLAGVHNEHFF.

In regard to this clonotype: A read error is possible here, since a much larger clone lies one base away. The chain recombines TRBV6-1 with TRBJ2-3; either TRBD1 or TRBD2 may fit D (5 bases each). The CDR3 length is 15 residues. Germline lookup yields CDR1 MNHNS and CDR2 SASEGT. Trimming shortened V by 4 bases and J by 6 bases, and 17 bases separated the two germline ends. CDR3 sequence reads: CASSVGDSVLDTQYF. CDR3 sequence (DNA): TGTGCCAGCAGTGTGGGGGATAGCGTTTTGGATACGCAGTATTTT.

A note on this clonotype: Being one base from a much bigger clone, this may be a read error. The CDR3 DNA sequence: TGTGCCAGCAACGTAGCAACGGACACACCCTACAATGAGCAGTTCTTC. The encoded protein is CASNVATDTPYNEQFF. The chain is built from TRBV6-1 and TRBJ2-1; D might be TRBD1 (5 bases). Trimming removed 7 bases at V and 2 bases at J, with 18 bases between. The germline gives CDR1 MNHNS, CDR2 SASEGT. The CDR3 consists of 16 residues.

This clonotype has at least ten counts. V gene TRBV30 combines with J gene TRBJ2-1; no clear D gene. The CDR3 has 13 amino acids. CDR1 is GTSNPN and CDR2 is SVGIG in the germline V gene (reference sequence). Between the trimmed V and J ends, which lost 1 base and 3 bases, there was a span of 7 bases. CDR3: CAWSAIHYNEQFF. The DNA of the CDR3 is TGTGCCTGGAGTGCCATCCACTACAATGAGCAGTTCTTC.